A selection of T cell receptor beta chains follows, all from one sample in a study of T cell responses to AZD1222 COVID-19 vaccine. The repertoire was sequenced with immunoSEQ multiplex PCR; TCRdb's copy has only in-frame clones and lacks some. The table includes 90,000 to 120,000 clones, roughly 87% detected once. The specimen comprised peripheral blood, sampled on day 0 of AZD1222 vaccination. Receptors were obtained from an adult in good health. CDR3s leave out the opening cysteine and the closing phenylalanine or tryptophan. Each record gives: V gene, J gene, clone size, CDR3 protein. The listing skips clone size in some rows; elsewhere it reads once, few, many or a size class.

TRBV5-6	TRBJ2-7	-	ASSWEQGSSYEQY
TRBV2	TRBJ1-2	-	ASSGTGNYGYT
TRBV29-1	TRBJ2-7	-	SVESAGGYEQY
TRBV19	TRBJ2-1	once	ASQIGTAYNEQF
TRBV7-9	TRBJ2-2	-	ASRPSTGSLDTGELF
TRBV7-9	TRBJ2-7	-	ASSSRQGEPHEQY
TRBV5-1	TRBJ1-1	-	ASSVSGGVGGTEAF
TRBV4-2	TRBJ1-5	-	ASSQDGVGQINQPQH
TRBV30	TRBJ2-2	-	AWIPDRYTGELF
TRBV11-2	TRBJ1-1	-	ASSPPQGLNTEAF
TRBV13	TRBJ2-7	-	ASSRNIGTYYEQY
TRBV24-1	TRBJ1-1	-	ATSHRNTEAF
TRBV19	TRBJ2-7	-	ASSGGQAPPYEQY
TRBV7-9	TRBJ1-1	few	ASSPTMTGGNTEAF
TRBV19	TRBJ1-1	-	ASSSRGRNTEAF
TRBV29-1	TRBJ1-1	-	SVRGQGVEAF
TRBV14	TRBJ1-6	-	ASSHTGHSPLH
TRBV28	TRBJ1-1	once	ASSFREGAGTEAF
TRBV4-3	TRBJ2-1	-	ASSQDRGLLF
TRBV30	TRBJ1-2	-	AWKDKRDYGYT
TRBV5-5	TRBJ1-2	-	ASSPLGQGLYGYT
TRBV28	TRBJ1-1	-	ASRWRDRDEAF
TRBV5-3	TRBJ2-1	-	ARSLVQLSGRASYNEQF
TRBV2	TRBJ2-3	-	ASSEGLAGAGGNTDTQY
TRBV3-1/TRBV3-2	TRBJ2-2	-	ASSRQGTGELF
TRBV5-8	TRBJ1-1	-	ASSLLTGRTEAF
TRBV18	TRBJ1-4	-	ASSSPGHGNEKLF
TRBV18	TRBJ1-2	-	ASSPTQGANTYGYT
TRBV6-5	TRBJ1-2	-	ATSRSGSNYGYT